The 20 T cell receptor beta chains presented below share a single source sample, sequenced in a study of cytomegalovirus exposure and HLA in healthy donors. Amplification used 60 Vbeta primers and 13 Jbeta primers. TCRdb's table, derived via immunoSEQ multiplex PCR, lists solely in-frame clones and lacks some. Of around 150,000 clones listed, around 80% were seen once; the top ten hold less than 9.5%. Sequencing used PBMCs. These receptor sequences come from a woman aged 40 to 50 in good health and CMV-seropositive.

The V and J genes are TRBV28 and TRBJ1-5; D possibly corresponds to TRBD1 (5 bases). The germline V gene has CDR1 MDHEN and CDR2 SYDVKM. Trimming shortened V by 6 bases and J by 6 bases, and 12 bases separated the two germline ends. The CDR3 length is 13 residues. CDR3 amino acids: CASRQGGGQPQHF. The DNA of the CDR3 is TGTGCCAGCAGGCAGGGTGGCGGTCAGCCCCAGCATTTT.

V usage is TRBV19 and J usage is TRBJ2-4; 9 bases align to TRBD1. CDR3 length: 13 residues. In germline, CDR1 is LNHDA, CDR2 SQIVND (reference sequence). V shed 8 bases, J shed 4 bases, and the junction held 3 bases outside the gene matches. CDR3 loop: CASSDRGKNIQYF. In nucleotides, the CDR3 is TGTGCCAGTTCAGACAGGGGGAAAAACATTCAGTACTTC.

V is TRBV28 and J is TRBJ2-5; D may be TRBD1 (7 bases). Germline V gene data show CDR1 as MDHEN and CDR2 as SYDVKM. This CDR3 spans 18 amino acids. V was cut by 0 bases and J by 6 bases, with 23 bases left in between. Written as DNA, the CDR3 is TGTGCCAGCAGTTTATGGGCAGTGGGAGGACAGGCCGTCAAGACCCAGTACTTC. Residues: CASSLWAVGGQAVKTQYF.

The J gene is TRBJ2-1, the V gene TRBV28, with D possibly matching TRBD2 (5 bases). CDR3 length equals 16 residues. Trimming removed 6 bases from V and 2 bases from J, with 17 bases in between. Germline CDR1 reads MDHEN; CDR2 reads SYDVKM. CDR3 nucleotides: TGTGCCAGCAGCCAATCCTCGACGGGGACCTACAATGAGCAGTTCTTC. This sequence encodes CASSQSSTGTYNEQFF. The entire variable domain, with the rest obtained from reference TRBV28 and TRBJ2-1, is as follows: DVKVTQSSRYLVKRTGEKVFLECVQDMDHENMFWYRQDPGLGLRLIYFSYDVKMKEKGDIPEGYSVSREKKERFSLILESASTNQTSMYLCASSQSSTGTYNEQFFGPGTRLTVL.

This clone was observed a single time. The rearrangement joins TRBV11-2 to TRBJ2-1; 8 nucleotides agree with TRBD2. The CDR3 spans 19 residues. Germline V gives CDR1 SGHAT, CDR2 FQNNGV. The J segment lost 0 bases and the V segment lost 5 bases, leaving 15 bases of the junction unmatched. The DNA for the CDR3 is TGTGCCAGCAGCCCAGGCGGGGGGCGCCGACGTAGCTCCTACAATGAGCAGTTCTTC. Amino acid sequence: CASSPGGGRRRSSYNEQFF.

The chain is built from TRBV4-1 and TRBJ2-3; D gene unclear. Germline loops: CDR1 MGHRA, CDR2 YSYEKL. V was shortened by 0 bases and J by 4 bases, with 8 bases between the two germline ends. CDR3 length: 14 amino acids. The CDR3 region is CASSQDLGPDTQYF. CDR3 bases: TGCGCCAGCAGCCAAGATCTTGGGCCAGATACGCAGTATTTT.

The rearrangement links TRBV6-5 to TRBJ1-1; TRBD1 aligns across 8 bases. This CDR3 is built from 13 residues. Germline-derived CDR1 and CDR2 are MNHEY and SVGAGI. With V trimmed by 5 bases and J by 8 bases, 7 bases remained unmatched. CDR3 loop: CASSRRQGSEAFF. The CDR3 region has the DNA TGTGCCAGCAGTAGACGACAGGGGTCGGAAGCTTTCTTT.

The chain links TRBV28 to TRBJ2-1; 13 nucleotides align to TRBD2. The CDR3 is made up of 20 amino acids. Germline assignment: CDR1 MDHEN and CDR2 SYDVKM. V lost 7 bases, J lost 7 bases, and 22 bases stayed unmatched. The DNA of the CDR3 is TGTGCCAGCATCCTGGGGTCCGGACTAGCGGGAGAAGGGTGGGGGAATGAGCAGTTCTTC. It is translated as CASILGSGLAGEGWGNEQFF.

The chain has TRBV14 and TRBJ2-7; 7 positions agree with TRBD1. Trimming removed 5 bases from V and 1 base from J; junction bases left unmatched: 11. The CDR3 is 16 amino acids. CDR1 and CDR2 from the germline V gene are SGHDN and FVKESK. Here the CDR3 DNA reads TGTGCCAGCAGCTTTTATTCCGGGACAGCGTCCTACGAGCAGTACTTC. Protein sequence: CASSFYSGTASYEQYF.

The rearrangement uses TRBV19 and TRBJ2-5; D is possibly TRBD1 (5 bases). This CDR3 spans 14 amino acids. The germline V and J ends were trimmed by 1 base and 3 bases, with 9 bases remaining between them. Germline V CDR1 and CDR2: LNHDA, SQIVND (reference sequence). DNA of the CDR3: TGTGCCAGTAGTATAGTGGGGCTTGAAGAGACCCAGTACTTC. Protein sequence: CASSIVGLEETQYF. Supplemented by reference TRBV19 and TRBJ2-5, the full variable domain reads DGGITQSPKYLFRKEGQNVTLSCEQNLNHDAMYWYRQDPGQGLRLIYYSQIVNDFQKGDIAEGYSVSREKKESFPLTVTSAQKNPTAFYLCASSIVGLEETQYFGPGTRLLVL.

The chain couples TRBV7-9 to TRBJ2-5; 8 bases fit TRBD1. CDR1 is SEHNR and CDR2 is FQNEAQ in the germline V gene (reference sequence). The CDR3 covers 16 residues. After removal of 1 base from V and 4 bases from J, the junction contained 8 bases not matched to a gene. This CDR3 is CASSLGSGQGGETQYF. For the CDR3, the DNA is TGTGCCAGCAGCTTAGGGTCAGGACAGGGAGGAGAGACCCAGTACTTC.

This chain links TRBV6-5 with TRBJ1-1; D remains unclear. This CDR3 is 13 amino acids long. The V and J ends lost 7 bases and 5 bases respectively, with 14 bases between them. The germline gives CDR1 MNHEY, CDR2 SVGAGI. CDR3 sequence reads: CASNTLGWTEAFF. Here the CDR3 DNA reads TGTGCCAGCAATACTCTCGGGTGGACTGAAGCTTTCTTT.

For the CDR3, the DNA is TGTGCCAGTAGAAATACGGTGAACACTGAAGCTTTCTTT. Residues: CASRNTVNTEAFF. The rearrangement links TRBV19 to TRBJ1-1; D remains unclear. Germline values: CDR1 LNHDA, CDR2 SQIVND (reference sequence). The CDR3 covers 13 residues. The V end lost 6 bases, the J end lost 0 bases, and 8 bases lay between the germline ends.

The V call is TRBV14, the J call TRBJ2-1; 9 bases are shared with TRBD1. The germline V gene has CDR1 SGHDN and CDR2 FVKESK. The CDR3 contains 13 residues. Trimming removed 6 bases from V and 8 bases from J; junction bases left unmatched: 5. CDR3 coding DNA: TGTGCCAGCAGACGGACAGGGGTTCATGAGCAGTTCTTC. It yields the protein CASRRTGVHEQFF.

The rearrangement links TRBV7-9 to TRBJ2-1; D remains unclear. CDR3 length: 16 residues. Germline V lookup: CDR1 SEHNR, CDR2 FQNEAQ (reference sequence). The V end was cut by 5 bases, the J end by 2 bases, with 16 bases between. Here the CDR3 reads CASSPHSSRPYNEQFF. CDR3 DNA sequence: TGTGCCAGCAGCCCTCATTCGTCTAGGCCCTACAATGAGCAGTTCTTC.

The CDR3 DNA follows: TGTGCCAGCAGCTTACAGGGTGGCAATCAGCCCCAGCATTTT. Translation: CASSLQGGNQPQHF. This chain links TRBV7-2 with TRBJ1-5, with D possibly TRBD1 on 5 matching bases. V lost 2 bases to trimming and J lost 2 bases, with 7 bases between them. Per the germline V gene, CDR1 is SGHTA and CDR2 is FQGNSA. CDR3 length equals 14 residues.

The CDR3 loop is CASSLSPAQGFGGYTF. The DNA of the CDR3 is TGTGCCAGCAGTTTGTCACCCGCGCAGGGGTTCGGTGGCTACACCTTC. This rearrangement joins TRBV28 to TRBJ1-2, with TRBD1 as a possible D gene (6 bases). In germline, CDR1 is MDHEN, CDR2 SYDVKM. Trimming took 3 bases from V and 7 from J, leaving 21 bases between them. This CDR3 has 16 amino acids.

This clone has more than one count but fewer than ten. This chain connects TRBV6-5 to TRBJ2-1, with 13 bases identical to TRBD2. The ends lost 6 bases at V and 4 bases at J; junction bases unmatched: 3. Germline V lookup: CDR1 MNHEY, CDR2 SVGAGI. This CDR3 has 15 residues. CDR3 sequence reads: CASRGGLAGYNEQFF. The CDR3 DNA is TGTGCCAGCAGGGGGGGACTAGCGGGATACAATGAGCAGTTCTTC.

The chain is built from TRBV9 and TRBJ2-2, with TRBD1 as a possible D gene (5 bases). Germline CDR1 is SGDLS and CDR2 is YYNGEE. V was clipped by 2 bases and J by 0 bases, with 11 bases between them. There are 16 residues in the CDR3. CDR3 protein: CASSVAGHANTGELFF. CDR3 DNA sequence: TGTGCCAGCAGCGTTGCAGGACACGCGAACACCGGGGAGCTGTTTTTT.

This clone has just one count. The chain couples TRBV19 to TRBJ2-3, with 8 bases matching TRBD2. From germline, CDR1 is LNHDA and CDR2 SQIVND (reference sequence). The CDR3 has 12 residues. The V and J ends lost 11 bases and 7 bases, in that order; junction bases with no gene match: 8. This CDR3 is CAASGLGNTQYF. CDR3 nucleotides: TGTGCCGCCTCGGGACTAGGGAATACGCAGTATTTT.